This passage covers 32 T cell receptor beta chains from one sample sequenced in a study of T cells in Graves' hyperthyroidism and ophthalmopathy. From RNA transcripts, TCR beta CDR3 regions were amplified. A first-round RT-PCR of the TCR CDR3 used the HTBI primer set. TCRdb reprocessed the multiplex PCR reads with MiXCR, giving one entry per CDR3 protein. The sample lists hundreds of thousands of distinct CDR3 sequences, around a sixth seen once, with roughly a sixth in the top ten. The sequencing input was blood. The receptor set was obtained from a woman aged 50 to 60 with Graves' hyperthyroidism that later progressed to Graves' ophthalmopathy.

V usage is TRBV12-3 or TRBV12-4 and J usage is TRBJ2-2; 7 bases align to TRBD1. The CDR3 loop spans 16 amino acids. Unmatched junction bases numbered 7, after V lost 0 bases and J lost 6 bases. As DNA, the CDR3 is TGTGCCAGCAGTTTAGCTCAACAGGGGCGGGCCGGGGAGCTGTTTTTT. This sequence encodes CASSLAQQGRAGELFF.

This clonotype was observed at least ten times. The rearrangement joins TRBV20-1 to TRBJ1-1; TRBD1 matches at 9 bases. The J segment lost 5 bases and the V segment lost 4 bases, leaving 8 bases of the junction unmatched. Germline V gene data show CDR1 as DFQATT and CDR2 as SNEGSKA (reference sequence). CDR3 size: 14 residues. Here the CDR3 reads CSAKPGQGGTEAFF. The CDR3 nucleotides read TGCAGTGCTAAACCGGGACAGGGTGGTACTGAAGCTTTCTTT.

This clonotype was seen a few times. The rearrangement uses TRBV5-1 and TRBJ2-6; no firm D call. This CDR3 has 17 residues. Germline-derived CDR1 and CDR2 are SGHRS and YFSETQ. The germline V and J ends were trimmed by 4 bases and 1 base, with 15 bases remaining between them. CDR3 loop: CASSILADGSGANVLTF. The CDR3 nucleotides read TGCGCCAGCAGCATACTCGCGGACGGTTCTGGGGCCAACGTCCTGACTTTC.

This clonotype has ten or more counts. The V gene is TRBV3-1, the J gene TRBJ1-5; 7 bases map to TRBD1. Per the germline V gene, CDR1 is LGHDT and CDR2 is YNNKEL (reference sequence). The CDR3 is 15 amino acids. V dropped 4 bases and J dropped 4; count of bases not matched to a gene: 7. CDR3 in amino acids: CASSPWGTANQPQHF. CDR3 bases: TGTGCCAGCAGCCCATGGGGGACAGCAAATCAGCCCCAGCATTTT.

The chain has TRBV20-1 and TRBJ2-1; TRBD1 might be the D (7 bases). Trimming pared 4 bases from V and 8 bases from J, leaving 12 bases between. Germline loops: CDR1 DFQATT, CDR2 SNEGSKA (reference sequence). The CDR3 has 12 residues. The CDR3 protein is CSANRRGDEQFF. The CDR3 DNA reads TGCAGTGCTAACCGCAGGGGGGATGAGCAGTTCTTC.

This clonotype came up many times. J is TRBJ1-5 and V is TRBV7-2; D is possibly TRBD1 (5 bases). V lost 1 base, J lost 7 bases, and 14 bases lay in between. Germline assignment: CDR1 SGHTA and CDR2 FQGNSA. The CDR3 totals 15 residues. Here the CDR3 reads CASSLGPGMEQPQHF. CDR3 DNA: TGTGCCAGCAGCTTAGGGCCAGGGATGGAGCAGCCCCAGCATTTT.

The table lists this clonotype with many counts. This rearrangement joins TRBV11-2 to TRBJ2-4; TRBD1 matches at 9 bases. The CDR3 runs 11 residues. The V segment lost 10 bases and the J segment 7 bases; nucleotides outside the gene matches: 2. Germline V lookup: CDR1 SGHAT, CDR2 FQNNGV. The CDR3 loop is CATGQGNIQYF. The CDR3 coding sequence is TGTGCCACCGGACAGGGGAACATTCAGTACTTC.

The chain links TRBV9 to TRBJ1-3, with 9 positions matching TRBD1. J gave up 2 bases and V 2 bases, and 2 bases lay outside the gene matches. Germline lookup yields CDR1 SGDLS and CDR2 YYNGEE. This CDR3 region has 15 residues. Written as DNA, the CDR3 is TGTGCCAGCAGCGTGACAGGGGGTGCTGGAAACACCATATATTTT. Translated, it gives CASSVTGGAGNTIYF.

This clonotype was detected only a few times. The CDR3 reads CASSPEDSGVETQYF. The CDR3 coding sequence is TGTGCCAGCTCACCGGAGGACTCGGGGGTAGAGACCCAGTACTTC. This chain uses TRBV18 with TRBJ2-5; tentative D call: TRBD2 (6 bases). The CDR3 is 15 amino acids. CDR1 is KGHSH and CDR2 is LQKENI in the germline V gene. Trimming shortened V by 3 bases and J by 4 bases, and 15 bases separated the two germline ends.

V usage is TRBV7-9 and J usage is TRBJ2-7; possible D gene TRBD2, 7 bases. The CDR3 loop spans 17 amino acids. Germline V gene data show CDR1 as SEHNR and CDR2 as FQNEAQ (reference sequence). V lost 2 bases and J lost 5, with 22 bases in between. CDR3 sequence reads: CASSLPSGTTGFNEQYF. The CDR3, as DNA: TGTGCCAGCAGCTTACCTAGCGGAACAACAGGGTTCAACGAGCAGTACTTC.

This clonotype appeared many times. The V gene is TRBV7-2, the J gene TRBJ2-7; perhaps D is TRBD1 or TRBD2 (5 bases each). Germline CDR1 SGHTA, CDR2 FQGNSA. The CDR3 has 15 amino acids. Trimming stripped 6 bases from V and 8 bases from J, with 23 bases between. The CDR3 DNA reads as TGTGCCAGCAGGGCTCCGGGACGTCTTGAATCGCAGCAGTACTTC. It yields the protein CASRAPGRLESQQYF.

This clonotype was seen repeatedly, ten times or more. The genes are TRBV7-3 and TRBJ2-7, with D tentatively TRBD1 or TRBD2 (6 bases each). V lost 2 bases, J lost 6 bases, and 11 bases lay in between. CDR3 size: 13 residues. CDR1 and CDR2 (germline): SGHTA, FQGTGA. This chain's CDR3 is CASSLEQGGEQYF. The CDR3 bases are TGTGCCAGCAGCTTAGAACAGGGAGGCGAGCAGTACTTC.

This clonotype was detected ten times or more. This chain links TRBV12-3 or TRBV12-4 with TRBJ1-2; no definite D call. The ends were cut back, 2 bases at V and 7 bases at J, with 17 bases in the middle. This CDR3 spans 15 amino acids. The CDR3 here is CASSLFIGPGVGYTF. The CDR3, as DNA: TGTGCCAGCAGTTTATTCATTGGGCCCGGGGTTGGCTACACCTTC.

This clonotype has at least ten counts. The rearrangement links TRBV11-2 to TRBJ2-7; 7 positions match TRBD1. The CDR3 consists of 16 residues. Germline V gene data show CDR1 as SGHAT and CDR2 as FQNNGV. V was pared by 5 bases and J by 7 bases, with 17 bases of the junction left unmatched. The CDR3 loop is CASSLLRGGKAGEQYF. The CDR3 coding sequence is TGTGCCAGCAGCCTCCTCAGAGGGGGCAAAGCTGGGGAGCAGTACTTC.

The rearrangement joins TRBV29-1 to TRBJ2-1; TRBD1 aligns across 7 bases. Germline trimming cut 4 bases from V and 1 base from J; bases unmatched to any gene: 1. Per the germline V gene, CDR1 is SQVTM and CDR2 is ANQGSEA. The CDR3 has 13 residues. CDR3 sequence reads: CSVGGQSYNEQFF. The CDR3 DNA reads as TGCAGCGTTGGGGGACAGTCCTACAATGAGCAGTTCTTC.

This clonotype was counted many times. V gene TRBV29-1 combines with J gene TRBJ2-1; 7 bases fit TRBD1. The V gene end was trimmed by 4 bases and the J gene end by 5 bases; junction bases not matched to a gene: 17. The length of the CDR3 is 17 residues. Germline lookup yields CDR1 SQVTM and CDR2 ANQGSEA. CDR3 sequence reads: CSVGRVLRQGGDNEQFF. CDR3 coding DNA: TGCAGCGTTGGGCGGGTGTTACGACAGGGTGGTGACAATGAGCAGTTCTTC.

There are a few counts of this clonotype. V usage is TRBV11-2 and J usage is TRBJ2-2; 11 bases line up with TRBD2. V shed 0 bases and J 7 bases; nucleotides not matched to a gene: 10. Germline values: CDR1 SGHAT, CDR2 FQNNGV. CDR3 length: 18 residues. The CDR3, as DNA: TGTGCCAGCAGCTTAGATCGGCCTAGCGGGGGGCGCGGCGGGGAGCTGTTTTTT. Amino acid sequence: CASSLDRPSGGRGGELFF.

This clonotype was counted between two and nine times. The chain recombines TRBV7-9 with TRBJ1-1; D gene unclear. Germline lookup yields CDR1 SEHNR and CDR2 FQNEAQ (reference sequence). CDR3 length: 11 amino acids. V dropped 1 base and J dropped 8 bases, with 5 bases sitting between them. This CDR3 is CASSLVVEAFF. The DNA for the CDR3 is TGTGCCAGCAGCTTAGTGGTGGAAGCTTTCTTT.

This clonotype has ten or more counts. V usage is TRBV30 and J usage is TRBJ1-2; tentative D call: TRBD1 (6 bases). The germline V gene encodes CDR1 GTSNPN and CDR2 SVGIG (reference sequence). Trimming removed 4 bases from V and 2 bases from J, with 11 bases in between. The CDR3 length is 13 residues. The CDR3 spells CAWNRDTNYGYTF. CDR3 bases: TGTGCCTGGAACAGGGACACCAACTATGGCTACACCTTC.

The table lists this clonotype with a few counts. The CDR3 DNA reads TGTGCCAGCAGTGAGACGACTTCTGGAAACACCATATATTTT. This gives the protein CASSETTSGNTIYF. The chain is built from TRBV2 and TRBJ1-3; D gene uncertain. CDR3 size: 14 residues. Germline V gene lookup returns CDR1 SNHLY and CDR2 FYNNEI. V was shortened by 3 bases and J by 1 base, with 7 bases between the two germline ends.

This clonotype was observed once. The chain carries TRBV5-4 and TRBJ2-4, with 7 bases matching TRBD1. The V and J ends lost 2 bases and 11 bases, in that order; junction bases with no gene match: 10. CDR3 length: 14 amino acids. Germline V gene lookup returns CDR1 SGHNT and CDR2 YYREEE (reference sequence). CDR3 DNA sequence: TGTGCCAGCAGCTTAGAATACAGGGGTTCGGTTCAGTACTTC. This codes for CASSLEYRGSVQYF.

This clonotype was recorded at least ten times. V is TRBV30 and J is TRBJ2-2; the match to TRBD1 covers 10 bases. The CDR3 totals 15 residues. Germline assignment: CDR1 GTSNPN and CDR2 SVGIG (reference sequence). The V and J ends lost 4 bases and 4 bases, in that order; junction bases with no gene match: 6. The CDR3 nucleotides are TGTGCCTGGACTAAGGGGACAGGGGTCACCGGGGAGCTGTTTTTT. Its protein product is CAWTKGTGVTGELFF.

This clonotype was seen a few times. The chain links TRBV6-1 to TRBJ2-1, with 7 bases that match TRBD2. The V gene's germline CDR1 is MNHNS and CDR2 SASEGT. The CDR3 is 15 amino acids. V dropped 4 bases and J dropped 8; count of bases not matched to a gene: 11. The CDR3 spells CASSAWTSGGDEQFF. The CDR3, as DNA: TGTGCCAGCAGTGCGTGGACTAGTGGGGGAGATGAGCAGTTCTTC.

The chain uses TRBV18 and TRBJ2-3; TRBD2 matches 9 bases. The CDR3 totals 18 residues. Trimming removed 1 base from V and 4 bases from J; junction bases left unmatched: 12. Germline CDR1 KGHSH, CDR2 LQKENI. The CDR3 DNA sequence: TGTGCCAGCTCACCACGGGATGCTAGCGGGGATTTCGCAGATACGCAGTATTTT. It is translated as CASSPRDASGDFADTQYF. The full variable domain, in which reference TRBV18 and TRBJ2-3 provide the parts outside the CDR3, is NAGVMQNPRHLVRRRGQEARLRCSPMKGHSHVYWYRQLPEEGLKFMVYLQKENIIDESGMPKERFSAEFPKEGPSILRIQQVVRGDSAAYFCASSPRDASGDFADTQYFGPGTRLTVL.

The chain has TRBV4-1 and TRBJ1-2; tentatively, D is TRBD1 (5 bases). The CDR3 extends over 13 amino acids. V lost 4 bases, J lost 6 bases, and 12 bases lay in between. Germline values: CDR1 MGHRA, CDR2 YSYEKL. CDR3 sequence (DNA): TGCGCCAGCAGCCTGCAGGGCAGCAATGGCTACACCTTC. Translating it yields CASSLQGSNGYTF.

This clonotype was picked up many times. This rearrangement joins TRBV20-1 to TRBJ2-1; D is undetermined. The germline V gene has CDR1 DFQATT and CDR2 SNEGSKA (reference sequence). Trimming took 0 bases from V and 3 from J, leaving 3 bases between them. CDR3 length equals 12 residues. CDR3 in DNA: TGCAGTGCTAGAGATGTCTACAATGAGCAGTTCTTC. Residues: CSARDVYNEQFF.

V and J are TRBV6-2 or TRBV6-3 and TRBJ2-3; 8 nucleotides line up with TRBD2. The CDR3 loop spans 16 amino acids. The V segment lost 0 bases and the J segment 0 bases; nucleotides outside the gene matches: 2. Germline lookup yields CDR1 MNHEY and CDR2 SVGEGT. The CDR3 loop is CASSYSPSGSTDTQYF. In DNA form, the CDR3 reads TGTGCCAGCAGTTACTCCCCTAGCGGGAGCACAGATACGCAGTATTTT.

This clonotype showed up just a few times. One end of the junction is discordant with germline, which a read error may explain. The chain is built from TRBV7-6 and TRBJ1-1; no reliable D call. The germline V gene has CDR1 SGHVS and CDR2 FNYEAQ. This CDR3 contains 15 residues. CDR3 DNA: TGTGCCAGCGGCTTAGAGGCAGGTCTGAACACTGAAGCTTTCTTT. Translating it yields CASGLEAGLNTEAFF.

This clonotype was observed a few times. The gene calls are TRBV5-1 and TRBJ2-7; D might be TRBD1 (6 bases). Per the germline V gene, CDR1 is SGHRS and CDR2 is YFSETQ. V was clipped by 5 bases and J by 7 bases, with 16 bases between them. This CDR3 spans 13 amino acids. The CDR3 DNA reads TGCGCCAGCAGTAATCTACAGGGAAGGGAGCAGTACTTC. As protein: CASSNLQGREQYF.

J is TRBJ1-2 and V is TRBV9; D might be TRBD1 (5 bases). The V gene's germline CDR1 is SGDLS and CDR2 YYNGEE. Trimming left V 3 bases short and J 4 bases short, with 22 bases between. The CDR3 is 17 residues long. Written as DNA, the CDR3 is TGTGCCAGCAGCGGAGGGGCTCTCGGGACGGAGACCTATGGCTACACCTTC. This sequence encodes CASSGGALGTETYGYTF.

This clonotype appeared a few times. The V call is TRBV30, the J call TRBJ1-1; 8 nucleotides align to TRBD1. In germline, CDR1 is GTSNPN, CDR2 SVGIG (reference sequence). The junction had 7 bases not matched to a gene; V was cut back by 4 bases and J by 0 bases. This CDR3 spans 15 amino acids. CDR3: CAWTGMDRVNTEAFF. The CDR3 DNA reads TGTGCCTGGACCGGTATGGACAGGGTGAACACTGAAGCTTTCTTT.

This clonotype was counted at least ten times. The rearrangement joins TRBV7-3 to TRBJ1-6, with D possibly TRBD1 on 5 matching bases. The CDR3 length is 15 residues. V lost 2 bases and J lost 10, with 15 bases in between. Germline V lookup: CDR1 SGHTA, CDR2 FQGTGA. CDR3 sequence (DNA): TGTGCCAGCAGCTTAGGGCCCCGACAGAGCTCACCCCTCCACTTT. It yields the protein CASSLGPRQSSPLHF.